The 10 T cell receptor beta chains below come from one sample, sequenced in a study of PD-L1 blockade in urothelial cancer. The assay was immunoSEQ multiplex PCR, and TCRdb's table has in-frame clones only and misses some. The sample holds about 88,000 clones, roughly 90% seen once. Time point: pretreatment peripheral blood. The sample was PBMCs, taken around atezolizumab (anti-PD-L1) treatment. All receptors come from a woman older than 75 with urothelial cancer.

The V and J genes are TRBV19 and TRBJ2-1; 10 bases match TRBD2. With V trimmed by 3 bases and J by 4 bases, 3 bases remained unmatched. Germline CDR1 is LNHDA and CDR2 is SQIVND (reference sequence). The CDR3 length is 15 residues. The CDR3 DNA follows: TGTGCCAGTAGTATTGAACTAGCGGGATACAATGAGCAGTTCTTC. Its protein is CASSIELAGYNEQFF.

The rearrangement links TRBV7-3 to TRBJ1-1; 8 nucleotides align to TRBD1. J was trimmed by 4 bases and V by 7 bases; bases with no gene match: 5. The germline V gene encodes CDR1 SGHTA and CDR2 FQGTGA. The CDR3 consists of 13 residues. The CDR3: CASTLGQGTEAFF. The CDR3 DNA reads as TGTGCCAGCACCCTAGGACAGGGCACTGAAGCTTTCTTT.

The chain joins TRBV5-1 to TRBJ2-5, with 10 bases matching TRBD1. Looked up from germline, CDR1 is SGHRS and CDR2 is YFSETQ. V was pared by 3 bases and J by 3 bases, with 2 bases of the junction left unmatched. CDR3 length equals 14 residues. The CDR3 nucleotides are TGCGCCAGCAGCTCGGGACAGGGGAAAGAGACCCAGTACTTC. Its protein is CASSSGQGKETQYF. Complete variable domain (other parts from reference TRBV5-1 and TRBJ2-5): KAGVTQTPRYLIKTRGQQVTLSCSPISGHRSVSWYQQTPGQGLQFLFEYFSETQRNKGNFPGRFSGRQFSNSRSEMNVSTLELGDSALYLCASSSGQGKETQYFGPGTRLLVL.

V and J are TRBV28 and TRBJ2-6; possibly TRBD2 for D (5 bases). Trimming removed 4 bases from V and 0 bases from J, with 7 bases in between. The germline V gene has CDR1 MDHEN and CDR2 SYDVKM. The CDR3 has 15 residues. The CDR3 protein is CASSSGSSGANVLTF. CDR3 nucleotide sequence: TGTGCCAGCAGTTCGGGAAGCTCTGGGGCCAACGTCCTGACTTTC.

The rearrangement joins TRBV28 to TRBJ1-1; possibly TRBD1 for D (5 bases). Trimming shortened V by 1 base and J by 8 bases, and 14 bases separated the two germline ends. The CDR3 is made up of 14 amino acids. CDR1 and CDR2 from the germline V gene are MDHEN and SYDVKM. CDR3 loop: CASSLSAGQPEAFF. The DNA of the CDR3 is TGTGCCAGCAGTTTATCAGCAGGGCAGCCAGAAGCTTTCTTT.

The chain combines TRBV5-4 with TRBJ1-2; D is ambiguous. V gave up 1 base and J gave up 4 bases, with 17 bases separating them. The CDR3 contains 16 residues. The germline V gene has CDR1 SGHNT and CDR2 YYREEE (reference sequence). CDR3 loop: CASSLRGVGRSYGYTF. The CDR3 coding sequence is TGTGCCAGCAGCTTGAGAGGAGTAGGGAGAAGCTATGGCTACACCTTC.

This clone turned up a few times. The chain couples TRBV9 to TRBJ1-3; D is undetermined. Germline values: CDR1 SGDLS, CDR2 YYNGEE. This CDR3 has 16 amino acids. V was pared by 0 bases and J by 1 base, with 11 bases between. For the CDR3, the DNA is TGTGCCAGCAGCGTAGGGGCTTCCTGGTCTGGAAACACCATATATTTT. This gives the protein CASSVGASWSGNTIYF.

This clone was found once. This chain connects TRBV10-2 to TRBJ1-5; no clear D gene. This CDR3 comprises 13 residues. Trimming took off 4 bases at V and 14 bases at J, with 18 bases between the two ends. The germline V gene encodes CDR1 WSHSY and CDR2 SAAADI. CDR3 sequence reads: CASSGATLPLKHF. DNA of the CDR3: TGCGCCAGCAGTGGGGCAACCCTTCCCTTGAAGCATTTT.

This chain joins TRBV4-2 and TRBJ2-2; 9 bases match TRBD2. The CDR3 is made up of 13 amino acids. Germline assignment: CDR1 LGHNA and CDR2 YNFKEQ. Trimming removed 6 bases from V and 6 bases from J; junction bases left unmatched: 2. Written as DNA, the CDR3 is TGTGCCAGCAGAAAGCGGGAGGCCGGGGAGCTGTTTTTT. This gives the protein CASRKREAGELFF.

Comments on this clone: The junction does not match germline at one end; this may be a read error. This chain connects TRBV6-1 to TRBJ2-5; a weak D match, TRBD1 (5 bases). The CDR3 has 16 residues. Germline V gene lookup returns CDR1 MNHNS and CDR2 SASEGT. CDR3: CASSKAQGFWGETQYF. The DNA of the CDR3 is TGTGCCAGCAGTAAAGCCCAGGGTTTTTGGGGAGAGACCCAGTACTTC.